This TCR beta chain was sequenced for a study of T-cell reconstitution after alpha-beta-depleted transplantation in children (dated by TCRdb to the mid-2010s). About the investigation overall: The study quantitatively tracked T-cell immune reconstitution after TCRalphabeta/CD19-depleted allogeneic hematopoietic cell transplantation in children using TCR repertoire profiling. What the work shows at the level of the full study, not this receptor alone: Apparently early alphabetaT-cell count recovery about two months after transplant reportedly relied on only several hundred rapidly expanded clones derived from non-depleted graft cells. Hyperexpanded clone frequencies declined over subsequent months; after one year, T-cell counts and TCRbeta diversity were mostly attributed to newly produced T cells. In some patients, the high TCRbeta diversity seen at day 60 was put down to recipient T cells and intrathymic progenitors that had survived conditioning.

To prepare the library, PCR was applied. TCRdb lists the instrument as Illumina HiSeq 2500. TCR library preparation used molecular barcoding, with unique molecular identifiers applied to normalize quantification of the TCRbeta repertoire. TCRdb ran its own pipeline on the public reads, namely fastp trimming at Q25 and MiXCR clone calling, and kept in-frame beta chains. Rows merge per CDR3 protein into single entries with the most common DNA and genes. The sample table contains about 160,000 distinct CDR3 sequences; only one count was recorded for around 10% of them. The ten largest clones take up roughly 13% of the sample. The germline V gene (reference sequence) provides CDR1 DFQATT and CDR2 SNEGSKA. Its CDR3 holds 14 amino acids, cysteine through phenylalanine. Of the read, only the CDR3 DNA is kept; its 42 bases are in frame from base 1. The junction shows trimming of 0 bases on V and 1 base on J, plus 9 bases between the germline ends.

This sample's treatment or condition label indicates: allogeneic hematopoietic cell transplantation with graft depleted of TCRalphabeta T cells and CD19 B cells. Transplant recipients were children who received TCRalphabeta/CD19-depleted allogeneic hematopoietic cell grafts. This clonotype was detected many times. What antigen it recognizes has not been identified. Per-base quality was not reported, and no clone a single base away is much larger than it. The receptor's source is a boy under 10 years old with acute myeloid leukemia, due to receive a stem cell transplant. The sequence is built from TRBV20-1 and TRBJ1-1; the D gene is perhaps TRBD1, from 6 matching bases. This sample comprised PBMCs, obtained before TCRalphabeta/CD19-depleted stem cell transplant. The sequence in DNA is TGCAGTGCTAGAGAAGGGGGGTCGAACACTGAAGCTTTCTTT. It specifies CSAREGGSNTEAFF.